This is a list of T cell receptor beta chains from one sample in a study of blood T cell repertoires in COVID-19. Assay used: immunoSEQ multiplex PCR; TCRdb lists only in-frame clones, some missing. The sample has 150,000 to 180,000 clones, about 79% seen once. Sequencing was carried out using peripheral blood. The source is a woman in her 50s with acute or convalescent COVID-19. Each CDR3 is given with its conserved first and last residue. A D gene is named only where the DNA matches it firmly. Clone size appears in some rows only: once, few, many, or a class for an expanded clone.

d_call	v_call	cdr3_length	j_call	clone_size	cdr3_aa	cdr3_nt
NA	TRBV6-2/TRBV6-3	15	TRBJ2-3	NA	CASSSGGISTDTQYF	TGTGCCAGCAGCTCTGGGGGGATTAGCACAGATACGCAGTATTTT
NA	TRBV10-3	13	TRBJ2-5	NA	CAIRPDRKETQYF	TGTGCCATCAGGCCGGACAGAAAAGAGACCCAGTACTTC
TRBD2	TRBV5-1	16	TRBJ2-5	NA	CASSFGTSGIGETQYF	TGCGCCAGCAGCTTCGGGACTAGCGGGATCGGCGAGACCCAGTACTTC
TRBD1	TRBV14	16	TRBJ2-3	NA	CASSPPGTGLSRTQYF	TGTGCCAGCAGCCCCCCGGGGACAGGCCTTTCACGTACGCAGTATTTT
NA	TRBV12-3/TRBV12-4	13	TRBJ1-3	NA	CASSDTAGNTIYF	TGTGCCAGCAGCGACACAGCAGGGAACACCATATATTTT
NA	TRBV7-7	13	TRBJ1-4	NA	CASSPRTNEKLFF	TGTGCCAGCAGCCCTCGAACTAATGAAAAACTGTTTTTT
NA	TRBV14	14	TRBJ1-1	NA	CASSQPGGYTEAFF	TGTGCCAGCAGCCAACCGGGAGGGTACACTGAAGCTTTCTTT
NA	TRBV27	17	TRBJ1-4	NA	CASRPGQRSATNEKLFF	TGTGCCAGCAGACCGGGACAACGAAGTGCAACTAATGAAAAACTGTTTTTT
TRBD2	TRBV5-1	16	TRBJ2-5	NA	CASSLGLAGGHETQYF	TGCGCCAGCAGCTTGGGACTAGCGGGGGGGCACGAGACCCAGTACTTC
TRBD1	TRBV5-8	14	TRBJ2-3	NA	CASSFGQGTDTQYF	TGTGCCAGCAGCTTCGGACAGGGCACAGATACGCAGTATTTT
NA	TRBV4-3	15	TRBJ2-2	NA	CASSQDVSYTGELFF	TGCGCCAGCAGCCAAGATGTCTCCTACACCGGGGAGCTGTTTTTT
NA	TRBV10-3	16	TRBJ2-3	NA	CAISESREQLADTQYF	TGTGCCATCAGTGAGTCGAGAGAACAGTTGGCAGATACGCAGTATTTT
TRBD1	TRBV28	15	TRBJ2-7	NA	CASSASGTGVYEQYF	TGTGCCAGCAGTGCCTCCGGGACAGGGGTCTACGAGCAGTACTTC
NA	TRBV5-5	11	TRBJ1-1	NA	CANPTGFEAFF	TGTGCCAACCCGACAGGTTTTGAAGCTTTCTTT
NA	TRBV11-2	15	TRBJ2-5	NA	CASSLRGGAWETQYF	TGTGCCAGCAGCCTTAGGGGGGGCGCGTGGGAGACCCAGTACTTC
TRBD1	TRBV7-2	16	TRBJ1-4	NA	CASSTQWGQGSEKLFF	TGTGCCAGCAGCACCCAGTGGGGACAGGGAAGCGAAAAACTGTTTTTT
NA	TRBV29-1	12	TRBJ1-1	NA	CSAGHMNTEAFF	TGCAGCGCGGGACATATGAACACTGAAGCTTTCTTT
NA	TRBV7-2	13	TRBJ2-3	few	CASTIFGTDTQYF	TGTGCCAGCACCATCTTCGGTACAGATACGCAGTATTTT
TRBD1	TRBV6-5	13	TRBJ2-2	NA	CASSYAGGGELFF	TGTGCCAGCAGTTACGCAGGGGGCGGGGAGCTGTTTTTT
NA	TRBV4-2	14	TRBJ1-2	NA	CASSQGGGAYGYTF	TGTGCCAGCAGCCAGGGGGGGGGAGCCTATGGCTACACCTTC
TRBD1	TRBV23-1	14	TRBJ1-2	NA	CASYSDRAVYGYTF	TGCGCCAGCTACTCGGACAGGGCTGTGTATGGCTACACCTTC
TRBD2	TRBV4-2	16	TRBJ2-1	many	CASSRKLTGAGGEQFF	TGTGCCAGCAGCCGTAAATTAACGGGAGCGGGGGGTGAGCAGTTCTTC
TRBD1	TRBV7-9	14	TRBJ1-2	NA	CASSRDSFGYGYTF	TGTGCCAGCAGCCGGGACAGTTTCGGCTATGGCTACACCTTC
NA	TRBV10-1	13	TRBJ2-2	NA	CASSRWGPGELFF	TGCGCCAGCAGCAGGTGGGGGCCCGGGGAGCTGTTTTTT
TRBD2	TRBV4-2	17	TRBJ2-3	medium-sized	CASSQHIAGGISDTQYF	TGTGCCAGCAGCCAACATATAGCGGGGGGTATTTCGGATACGCAGTATTTT
TRBD2	TRBV10-3	13	TRBJ2-7	few	CAISESGGGEQYF	TGTGCCATCAGTGAGTCGGGGGGAGGGGAGCAGTACTTC
TRBD2	TRBV7-3	16	TRBJ2-3	NA	CASSPGTNFDTDTQYF	TGTGCCAGCAGCCCCGGGACTAATTTCGACACAGATACGCAGTATTTT
TRBD2	TRBV9	16	TRBJ2-1	NA	CASSVEGAGGFNEQFF	TGTGCCAGCAGCGTAGAGGGAGCGGGAGGGTTTAATGAGCAGTTCTTC
NA	TRBV5-1	14	TRBJ2-2	NA	CASSLDTNTGELFF	TGCGCCAGCAGCTTGGATACGAACACCGGGGAGCTGTTTTTT
TRBD1	TRBV7-8	16	TRBJ1-5	NA	CASSSGQGVGNQPQHF	TGTGCCAGCAGCTCAGGACAGGGCGTGGGCAATCAGCCCCAGCATTTT
TRBD1	TRBV9	15	TRBJ2-5	NA	CASSVYGTGGETQYF	TGTGCCAGCAGCGTATACGGGACAGGGGGGGAGACCCAGTACTTC
TRBD2	TRBV15	15	TRBJ2-7	NA	CATSTRAGETYEQYF	TGTGCCACCAGCACCCGAGCGGGGGAGACCTACGAGCAGTACTTC
NA	TRBV6-5	12	TRBJ2-5	NA	CASSPDMGTQYF	TGTGCCAGCAGTCCGGACATGGGGACCCAGTACTTC
NA	TRBV19	18	TRBJ1-5	NA	CASSPPTGGGYSNQPQHF	TGTGCCAGTAGTCCACCGACCGGGGGTGGATATAGCAATCAGCCCCAGCATTTT
TRBD2	TRBV2	15	TRBJ2-3	NA	CASSVLAGGVNTQYF	TGTGCCAGCAGTGTACTAGCGGGAGGGGTAAATACGCAGTATTTT
NA	TRBV19	14	TRBJ1-5	NA	CASSATGLVGPQHF	TGTGCCAGTAGTGCCACAGGGTTGGTTGGGCCCCAGCATTTT
TRBD2	TRBV10-1	16	TRBJ2-7	NA	CASSKETSGSSYEQYF	TGCGCCAGCAGTAAAGAGACTAGCGGGAGCTCTTACGAGCAGTACTTC
NA	TRBV28	14	TRBJ1-2	NA	CASSFQGSNYGYTF	TGTGCCAGCAGTTTTCAGGGGTCAAACTATGGCTACACCTTC
TRBD1	TRBV10-3	16	TRBJ1-2	once	CAISDALGQVSGGYTF	TGTGCCATCAGTGACGCCCTAGGACAGGTTTCCGGTGGCTACACCTTC
TRBD1	TRBV4-1	15	TRBJ2-7	NA	CASSQGSGQYYEQYF	TGCGCCAGCAGCCAAGGCTCGGGACAGTACTACGAGCAGTACTTC
NA	TRBV19	14	TRBJ1-1	NA	CASSIRGGSTEAFF	TGTGCCAGTAGTATCCGGGGGGGGAGCACTGAAGCTTTCTTT
NA	TRBV5-1	16	TRBJ1-1	few	CASSLHRVEADTEAFF	TGCGCCAGCAGCTTGCACAGGGTTGAGGCGGACACTGAAGCTTTCTTT
TRBD1	TRBV29-1	14	TRBJ1-2	NA	CSVGGQGPNYGYTF	TGCAGCGTTGGGGGACAGGGTCCTAACTATGGCTACACCTTC
NA	TRBV2	11	TRBJ2-7	NA	CASSGEFEQYF	TGTGCCAGCAGTGGGGAGTTTGAGCAGTACTTC
NA	TRBV19	13	TRBJ1-4	NA	CASSNAVREKLFF	TGTGCCAGTAGTAACGCGGTTAGGGAAAAACTGTTTTTT
TRBD2	TRBV5-8	16	TRBJ2-5	NA	CASSLVPSGTGETQYF	TGTGCCAGCAGCTTGGTTCCTAGCGGGACGGGGGAGACCCAGTACTTC
NA	TRBV20-1	11	TRBJ1-1	NA	CSARHTTEAFF	TGCAGTGCTAGACACACCACTGAAGCTTTCTTT
TRBD1	TRBV10-3	15	TRBJ1-1	NA	CAISVDGRGHTEAFF	TGTGCCATCAGTGTAGATGGCAGGGGGCACACTGAAGCTTTCTTT
TRBD1	TRBV9	15	TRBJ1-6	few	CASSVRTGKFSPLHF	TGTGCCAGCAGCGTTCGGACAGGGAAATTCTCACCCCTCCACTTT
NA	TRBV24-1	13	TRBJ2-2	NA	CATGGRYTGELFF	TGTGCCACCGGGGGGAGGTACACCGGGGAGCTGTTTTTT
TRBD2	TRBV10-2	16	TRBJ2-1	NA	CASTAGLAGANNEQFF	TGCGCCAGCACTGCAGGACTAGCGGGAGCCAACAATGAGCAGTTCTTC
NA	TRBV6-2/TRBV6-3	14	TRBJ2-7	once	CASSYRRGHYEQYF	TGTGCCAGCAGTTACCGACGGGGTCACTACGAGCAGTACTTC
TRBD2	TRBV9	16	TRBJ2-3	NA	CASSPPAGGGTDTQYF	TGTGCCAGCAGCCCACCAGCGGGAGGGGGGACAGATACGCAGTATTTT
NA	TRBV28	17	TRBJ2-1	NA	CASSERGSSAKDNEQFF	TGTGCCAGCAGCGAAAGAGGATCTAGCGCAAAAGACAATGAGCAGTTCTTC